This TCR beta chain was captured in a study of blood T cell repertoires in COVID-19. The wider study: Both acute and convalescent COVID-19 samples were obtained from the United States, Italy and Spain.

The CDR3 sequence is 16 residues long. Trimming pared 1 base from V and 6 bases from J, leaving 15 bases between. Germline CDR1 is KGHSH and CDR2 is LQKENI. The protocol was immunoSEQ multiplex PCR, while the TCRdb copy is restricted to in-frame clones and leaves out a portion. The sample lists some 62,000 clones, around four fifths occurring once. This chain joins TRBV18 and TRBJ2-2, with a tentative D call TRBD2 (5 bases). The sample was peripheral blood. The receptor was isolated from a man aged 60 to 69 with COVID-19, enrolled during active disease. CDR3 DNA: TGTGCCAGCTCACCACGTTCTAGCTCCTTAGCCGGGGAGCTGTTTTTT. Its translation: CASSPRSSSLAGELFF.